This entry lists 25 T cell receptor beta chains sequenced from one sample in a study of PD-L1 blockade in urothelial cancer. Profiled with immunoSEQ multiplex PCR; TCRdb holds only in-frame clones, not every one. The sample holds about 40,000 clones, 80% to 90% seen once. Time point reported: peripheral blood 6 weeks after treatment start. The input for sequencing was PBMCs, taken around atezolizumab (anti-PD-L1) treatment. These receptor sequences come from a man in his 60s with urothelial cancer.

This sequence joins TRBV27 and TRBJ2-1, with 7 bases matching TRBD1. Per the germline V gene, CDR1 is MNHEY and CDR2 is SMNVEV (reference sequence). The CDR3 spans 15 residues. Germline trimming cut 5 bases from V and 0 bases from J; bases unmatched to any gene: 4. The DNA for the CDR3 is TGTGCCAGCAGTATAGGACAGGCCTCCTACAATGAGCAGTTCTTC. Protein product: CASSIGQASYNEQFF.

In DNA, the CDR3 is TGTGCCAGCAGCCCCCGAGGGGGGACTAGCGGGGGGCCTAGCACAGATACGCAGTATTTT. Translation gives CASSPRGGTSGGPSTDTQYF. The chain recombines TRBV9 with TRBJ2-3, with TRBD2 matching 15 bases. Per germline, CDR1 SGDLS and CDR2 YYNGEE. The CDR3 runs to 20 residues. V gave up 4 bases and J gave up 0 bases; unmatched junction bases: 12.

This chain joins TRBV5-1 and TRBJ2-2; 8 bases are a match to TRBD1. CDR1 and CDR2 (germline): SGHRS, YFSETQ. CDR3 size: 15 residues. V was clipped by 5 bases and J by 2 bases; unmatched bases: 5. CDR3 nucleotides: TGCGCCAGCAGAGGGCCAGGGGGCAACACCGGGGAGCTGTTTTTT. Protein sequence: CASRGPGGNTGELFF. The whole variable domain, remainder taken from reference TRBV5-1 and TRBJ2-2, is KAGVTQTPRYLIKTRGQQVTLSCSPISGHRSVSWYQQTPGQGLQFLFEYFSETQRNKGNFPGRFSGRQFSNSRSEMNVSTLELGDSALYLCASRGPGGNTGELFFGEGSRLTVL.

This clone was counted a few times. This rearrangement joins TRBV2 to TRBJ1-5; TRBD1 matches 8 bases. The CDR3 runs 14 residues. Germline loops: CDR1 SNHLY, CDR2 FYNNEI. V dropped 4 bases and J dropped 4; count of bases not matched to a gene: 3. CDR3 coding DNA: TGTGCCAGCAGTGGAGGACAGGGTAATCAGCCCCAGCATTTT. Translating gives CASSGGQGNQPQHF. The whole variable domain, remainder taken from reference TRBV2 and TRBJ1-5, is EPEVTQTPSHQVTQMGQEVILRCVPISNHLYFYWYRQILGQKVEFLVSFYNNEISEKSEIFDDQFSVERPDGSNFTLKIRSTKLEDSAMYFCASSGGQGNQPQHFGDGTRLSIL.

The rearrangement uses TRBV6-6 and TRBJ2-1, with a tentative D call TRBD2 (6 bases). Germline V gene sequence: CDR1 MNHNY, CDR2 SVGAGI (reference sequence). V shed 0 bases and J shed 4 bases, with 7 bases lying between them. The CDR3 runs to 14 residues. The CDR3 reads CASSYSTSYNEQFF. The CDR3 DNA follows: TGTGCCAGCAGTTACTCGACTAGTTACAATGAGCAGTTCTTC.

The gene calls are TRBV19 and TRBJ2-7; tentatively, D is TRBD1 (6 bases). The germline V and J ends were trimmed by 2 bases and 1 base, with 6 bases remaining between them. From germline, CDR1 is LNHDA and CDR2 SQIVND (reference sequence). The CDR3 is 13 amino acids. The CDR3 region has the DNA TGTGCCAGTAGTATACAGGGGTCCTACGAGCAGTACTTC. This encodes CASSIQGSYEQYF.

This chain connects TRBV4-3 to TRBJ2-3, with D tentatively TRBD2 (5 bases). The V gene's germline CDR1 is LGHNA and CDR2 YSLEER. The CDR3 is 14 amino acids. Trimming stripped 0 bases from V and 6 bases from J, with 10 bases between. The CDR3 DNA reads TGCGCCAGCAGCCAAGAGCCTGGCGGGGATACGCAGTATTTT. Translating gives CASSQEPGGDTQYF.

This sequence joins TRBV5-4 and TRBJ1-5; no firm D call. The CDR3 totals 17 residues. The germline V and J ends were trimmed by 5 bases and 5 bases, with 23 bases remaining between them. CDR1 is SGHNT and CDR2 is YYREEE in the germline V gene (reference sequence). The CDR3: CASSFGLPKSGDQPQHF. CDR3 bases: TGTGCCAGCAGTTTTGGACTGCCTAAAAGTGGAGATCAGCCCCAGCATTTT.

This sequence joins TRBV6-5 and TRBJ1-3, with D maybe TRBD1 (6 bases). V was shortened by 4 bases and J by 6 bases, with 16 bases between the two germline ends. Germline loops: CDR1 MNHEY, CDR2 SVGAGI. The length of the CDR3 is 15 residues. CDR3 bases: TGTGCCAGCAGTTTCGTAGGGGCAGGGGCAAACACCATATATTTT. Translating it yields CASSFVGAGANTIYF.

This chain connects TRBV19 to TRBJ1-6, with D tentatively TRBD1 (5 bases). Germline CDR1 is LNHDA and CDR2 is SQIVND (reference sequence). This CDR3 region has 14 residues. V was cut by 6 bases and J by 13 bases, with 19 bases left in between. The CDR3 DNA reads TGTGCCAGTAGAAATGCAGGGCGTTTTGGGCCCCTCCACTTT. Protein product: CASRNAGRFGPLHF.

This chain links TRBV11-3 with TRBJ2-5; the match to TRBD1 covers 7 bases. Germline assignment: CDR1 SGHNT and CDR2 YENEEA. CDR3 length: 13 residues. J gave up 5 bases and V 5 bases, and 5 bases lay outside the gene matches. The CDR3: CASSPGGLETQYF. DNA of the CDR3: TGTGCCAGCAGCCCAGGGGGTTTGGAGACCCAGTACTTC.

The CDR3 DNA is TGTGCCAGCAGCCCAGGGACATATACGCAGTATTTT. Translation gives CASSPGTYTQYF. This chain joins TRBV5-4 and TRBJ2-3; TRBD1 is a possible D gene (6 bases). From germline, CDR1 is SGHNT and CDR2 YYREEE (reference sequence). The V gene lost 4 bases and the J gene lost 7 bases, with 10 bases spanning the gap. CDR3 length equals 12 residues.

The rearrangement links TRBV7-9 to TRBJ1-6; D ambiguous. Germline CDR1 is SEHNR and CDR2 is FQNEAQ (reference sequence). The CDR3 spans 14 residues. Trimming removed 2 bases at V and 9 bases at J, with 11 bases between. Here the CDR3 reads CASSLSPEGSPLHF. CDR3 sequence (DNA): TGTGCCAGCAGCTTAAGCCCCGAGGGTTCACCCCTCCACTTT.

The V gene is TRBV19, the J gene TRBJ1-2; D may be TRBD1 (6 bases). The CDR3 sequence is 16 residues long. V was pared by 7 bases and J by 3 bases, with 21 bases between. Looked up from germline, CDR1 is LNHDA and CDR2 is SQIVND (reference sequence). CDR3 sequence: CASTISGGWGYYGYTF. CDR3 DNA: TGTGCCAGTACCATTTCTGGGGGCTGGGGTTACTATGGCTACACCTTC.

The chain carries TRBV7-2 and TRBJ2-6; TRBD1 agrees at 10 bases. Germline CDR1 SGHTA, CDR2 FQGNSA. After removal of 5 bases from V and 0 bases from J, the junction contained 7 bases not matched to a gene. The CDR3 contains 18 residues. For the CDR3, the DNA is TGTGCCAGCAGCCGCGGGGACAGGGGCCTCTCTGGGGCCAACGTCCTGACTTTC. Translating gives CASSRGDRGLSGANVLTF. The variable domain in full, completed from reference TRBV7-2 and TRBJ2-6, reads GAGVSQSPSNKVTEKGKDVELRCDPISGHTALYWYRQSLGQGLEFLIYFQGNSAPDKSGLPSDRFSAERTGGSVSTLTIQRTQQEDSAVYLCASSRGDRGLSGANVLTFGAGSRLTVL.

V usage is TRBV5-5 and J usage is TRBJ2-7, with 8 bases fitting TRBD1. Germline V gene data show CDR1 as SGHKS and CDR2 as YYEKEE (reference sequence). This CDR3 has 18 amino acids. The V and J ends lost 1 base and 3 bases, in that order; junction bases with no gene match: 15. CDR3 region: CASSLRQGANEPVYEQYF. The CDR3 nucleotides read TGTGCCAGCAGCTTGCGTCAGGGGGCGAATGAGCCTGTCTACGAGCAGTACTTC.

The chain couples TRBV4-3 to TRBJ1-4; D perhaps matches TRBD1 (6 bases). Germline V gene sequence: CDR1 LGHNA, CDR2 YSLEER. V lost 3 bases and J 8 bases, leaving 19 bases between the germline ends. The CDR3 has 16 amino acids. Written as DNA, the CDR3 is TGCGCCAGCAGCCAGGGGGCGGGGGTGATTAACGAAAAACTGTTTTTT. Amino acid sequence: CASSQGAGVINEKLFF.

V gene TRBV10-3 combines with J gene TRBJ2-7; 7 bases map to TRBD1. The CDR3 runs 14 residues. J was trimmed by 2 bases and V by 10 bases; bases with no gene match: 11. Germline CDR1 and CDR2: ENHRY and SYGVKD. CDR3 amino acids: CATSSVTGTYEQYF. The CDR3 coding sequence is TGTGCCACCTCGAGTGTGACAGGGACCTACGAGCAGTACTTC.

V and J are TRBV6-1 and TRBJ2-7, with 8 bases fitting TRBD2. The J segment lost 2 bases and the V segment lost 8 bases, leaving 8 bases of the junction unmatched. CDR3 length: 14 residues. Germline V gene sequence: CDR1 MNHNS, CDR2 SASEGT. CDR3 DNA: TGTGCCAGCGGTTCGGGGGGGAGCACCTACGAGCAGTACTTC. Its protein is CASGSGGSTYEQYF.

The count of this clone is one. J is TRBJ2-1 and V is TRBV7-8; possible D gene TRBD1, 6 bases. Germline values: CDR1 SGHVS, CDR2 FQNEAQ. The CDR3 has 16 amino acids. Trimming removed 0 bases at V and 5 bases at J, with 14 bases between. The DNA of the CDR3 is TGTGCCAGCAGCTTAGCGCTTGGGGGCAATCACAATGAGCAGTTCTTC. This encodes CASSLALGGNHNEQFF.

The chain is built from TRBV7-2 and TRBJ2-5, with D perhaps matching TRBD1 (6 bases). Trimming removed 3 bases from V and 5 bases from J, with 19 bases in between. CDR1 is SGHTA and CDR2 is FQGNSA in the germline V gene. The CDR3 spans 16 residues. CDR3 region: CASSFDRQERGETQYF. The CDR3 bases are TGTGCCAGCAGCTTTGATAGACAGGAGAGAGGCGAGACCCAGTACTTC.

This chain connects TRBV6-5 to TRBJ1-4; D gene ambiguous. In germline, CDR1 is MNHEY, CDR2 SVGAGI. Trimming cost V 6 bases and J 7 bases, with 15 bases left between them. This CDR3 contains 14 residues. The CDR3, as DNA: TGTGCCAGCAGCATGGGCCATGATAGTGAAAAACTGTTTTTT. Translating it yields CASSMGHDSEKLFF.

The CDR3 bases are TGTGCCAGCAGTTCCGTACTGCTAGCGGGAGTTAACAATGAGCAGTTCTTC. Translated, it gives CASSSVLLAGVNNEQFF. This chain joins TRBV27 and TRBJ2-1; TRBD2 matches 10 bases. The CDR3 is made up of 17 amino acids. V was pared by 4 bases and J by 5 bases, with 11 bases of the junction left unmatched. Germline CDR1 is MNHEY and CDR2 is SMNVEV (reference sequence).

The V and J genes are TRBV6-1 and TRBJ1-5, with D possibly TRBD1 on 6 matching bases. CDR1 and CDR2 from the germline V gene are MNHNS and SASEGT. The CDR3 extends over 17 amino acids. V gave up 1 base and J gave up 6 bases, with 19 bases separating them. The CDR3 nucleotides are TGTGCCAGCAGTGAAGACATACAGGGAACCATGGGTCAGCCCCAGCATTTT. This translates into CASSEDIQGTMGQPQHF.

The rearrangement joins TRBV15 to TRBJ2-3; the match to TRBD1 covers 9 bases. The J segment lost 1 base and the V segment lost 2 bases, leaving 1 base of the junction unmatched. CDR1 is LNHNV and CDR2 is YYDKDF in the germline V gene (reference sequence). The CDR3 sequence is 15 residues long. In nucleotides, the CDR3 is TGTGCCACCAGCAGAAGGACAGGGGGCACAGATACGCAGTATTTT. Translating gives CATSRRTGGTDTQYF.